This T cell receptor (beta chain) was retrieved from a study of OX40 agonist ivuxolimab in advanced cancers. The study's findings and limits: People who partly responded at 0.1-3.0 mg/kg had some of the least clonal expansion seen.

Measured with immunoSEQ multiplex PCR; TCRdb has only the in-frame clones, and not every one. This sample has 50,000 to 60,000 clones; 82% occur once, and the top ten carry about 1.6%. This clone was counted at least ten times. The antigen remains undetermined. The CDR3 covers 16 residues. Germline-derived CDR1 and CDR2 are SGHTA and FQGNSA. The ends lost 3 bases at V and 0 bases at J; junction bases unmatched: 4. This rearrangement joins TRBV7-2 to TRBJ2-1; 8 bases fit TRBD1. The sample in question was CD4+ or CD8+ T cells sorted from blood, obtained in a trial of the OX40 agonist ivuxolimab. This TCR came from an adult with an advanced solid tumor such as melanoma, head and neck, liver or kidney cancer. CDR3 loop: CASSFTGTGSYNEQFF. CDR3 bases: TGTGCCAGCAGCTTCACCGGGACAGGCTCCTACAATGAGCAGTTCTTC. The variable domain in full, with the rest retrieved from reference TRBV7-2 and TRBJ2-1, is GAGVSQSPSNKVTEKGKDVELRCDPISGHTALYWYRQSLGQGLEFLIYFQGNSAPDKSGLPSDRFSAERTGGSVSTLTIQRTQQEDSAVYLCASSFTGTGSYNEQFFGPGTRLTVL.